The rows below give T cell receptor beta chains drawn from one sample of a study of cytomegalovirus exposure and HLA in healthy donors. Clones were sequenced by immunoSEQ multiplex PCR, and TCRdb holds only the in-frame ones, with some missing. The sample holds fewer than 150,000 clones, approximately 80% seen once. The sample was PBMCs. Receptors were obtained from a woman between 35 and 50 years old in good health and CMV-seropositive. Both conserved end residues are part of each CDR3. D genes are given only for firm matches. Clone size is given for some rows only: seen once, a few or many times, or a class if the clone is expanded.

clone_size: NA; j_call: TRBJ2-6; v_call: TRBV27; d_call: NA; cdr3_nt: TGTGCCAGCAGTTTTGCGGGAACTGGGGCCAACGTCCTGACTTTC; cdr3_aa: CASSFAGTGANVLTF
clone_size: few; j_call: TRBJ2-7; v_call: TRBV6-1; d_call: TRBD2; cdr3_nt: TGTGCCAGCAGTGATGGGGGTAGCGGGAGACCGTACGAGCAGTACTTC; cdr3_aa: CASSDGGSGRPYEQYF
clone_size: NA; j_call: TRBJ1-2; v_call: TRBV20-1; d_call: NA; cdr3_nt: TGCAGTGCTGCGGGAGGGCTTGGCTACACCTTC; cdr3_aa: CSAAGGLGYTF
clone_size: few; j_call: TRBJ1-2; v_call: TRBV15; d_call: NA; cdr3_nt: TGTGCCACCAGCAGAGGGAGGGATGGCTACACCTTC; cdr3_aa: CATSRGRDGYTF
clone_size: few; j_call: TRBJ2-7; v_call: TRBV5-4; d_call: NA; cdr3_nt: TGTGCCAGCAGCCGTCCGGGACAAACTCCCGAGCAGTACTTC; cdr3_aa: CASSRPGQTPEQYF
clone_size: NA; j_call: TRBJ2-7; v_call: TRBV11-3; d_call: TRBD2; cdr3_nt: TGTGCCAGCAGCCGGGGGGGCGCCTACGAGCAGTACTTC; cdr3_aa: CASSRGGAYEQYF
clone_size: NA; j_call: TRBJ1-6; v_call: TRBV6-5; d_call: NA; cdr3_nt: TGTGCCACCTACGGGGCAGCGGGGCTTAATTCACCCCTCCACTTT; cdr3_aa: CATYGAAGLNSPLHF
clone_size: NA; j_call: TRBJ2-3; v_call: TRBV11-2; d_call: NA; cdr3_nt: TGTGCCAGCAGCCCGCGGGCAGATACGCAGTATTTT; cdr3_aa: CASSPRADTQYF
clone_size: NA; j_call: TRBJ2-2; v_call: TRBV2; d_call: TRBD2; cdr3_nt: TGTGCCGCTAGCGGGGGGAGACTCGGGGAGCTGTTTTTT; cdr3_aa: CAASGGRLGELFF
clone_size: NA; j_call: TRBJ2-3; v_call: TRBV5-6; d_call: NA; cdr3_nt: TGTGCCAGCAGCCCCCCACCGGGACTGAGCACAGATACGCAGTATTTT; cdr3_aa: CASSPPPGLSTDTQYF
clone_size: NA; j_call: TRBJ1-2; v_call: TRBV14; d_call: NA; cdr3_nt: TGTGCCAGCAGCCAAGTCCAGGGGAGAGGCTACACCTTC; cdr3_aa: CASSQVQGRGYTF
clone_size: NA; j_call: TRBJ1-1; v_call: TRBV5-1; d_call: TRBD1; cdr3_nt: TGCGCCAGCAGCTTGGGGGATCGGGACAGGGCTGAAGCTTTCTTT; cdr3_aa: CASSLGDRDRAEAFF
clone_size: once; j_call: TRBJ2-5; v_call: TRBV5-6; d_call: TRBD2; cdr3_nt: TGTGCCAGCAGCTTGGAGGTTGGTAGCGGGAGATCAGAGACCCAGTACTTC; cdr3_aa: CASSLEVGSGRSETQYF
clone_size: few; j_call: TRBJ2-1; v_call: TRBV7-9; d_call: NA; cdr3_nt: TGTGCCAGCAGCCCGGGACTCCAATACGATGAGCAGTTCTTC; cdr3_aa: CASSPGLQYDEQFF
clone_size: NA; j_call: TRBJ1-2; v_call: TRBV5-6; d_call: TRBD1; cdr3_nt: TGTGCCAGCAGCTTGCAGGGGGCGGACTATGGCTACACCTTC; cdr3_aa: CASSLQGADYGYTF
clone_size: few; j_call: TRBJ2-3; v_call: TRBV7-6; d_call: NA; cdr3_nt: TGTGCCAGCAGCTTACGTATCCTAGGCTCCACAGATACGCAGTATTTT; cdr3_aa: CASSLRILGSTDTQYF
clone_size: NA; j_call: TRBJ1-5; v_call: TRBV5-1; d_call: NA; cdr3_nt: TGCGCCAGCAGCTCGACGGGGAGGAATCAGCCCCAGCATTTT; cdr3_aa: CASSSTGRNQPQHF
clone_size: NA; j_call: TRBJ2-3; v_call: TRBV7-9; d_call: TRBD2; cdr3_nt: TGTGCCAGCAGCCAACGTAGCGGGGGGGCAGATACGCAGTATTTT; cdr3_aa: CASSQRSGGADTQYF
clone_size: NA; j_call: TRBJ1-1; v_call: TRBV5-6; d_call: TRBD1; cdr3_nt: TGTGCCAGCAGCTCCAGGTGGGAAACAGGGGCCACTGAAGCTTTCTTT; cdr3_aa: CASSSRWETGATEAFF
clone_size: NA; j_call: TRBJ2-2; v_call: TRBV7-7; d_call: TRBD2; cdr3_nt: TGTGCTAGCAGCTTAGCGGGCAGTAACACCGGGGAGCTGTTTTTT; cdr3_aa: CASSLAGSNTGELFF
clone_size: few; j_call: TRBJ2-2; v_call: TRBV7-6; d_call: NA; cdr3_nt: TGTGCCAGCAGCTTATCCCAACAGAGGACTAACACCGGGGAGCTGTTTTTT; cdr3_aa: CASSLSQQRTNTGELFF
clone_size: NA; j_call: TRBJ2-7; v_call: TRBV5-1; d_call: NA; cdr3_nt: TGCGCCAGCAGCTTAGGGGACTACGAGCAGTACTTC; cdr3_aa: CASSLGDYEQYF
clone_size: NA; j_call: TRBJ2-5; v_call: TRBV21-1; d_call: NA; cdr3_nt: TGTGCCAGCAGCAAAGAGCATAGAACAGGGGGCCAAGAGACCCAGTACTTC; cdr3_aa: CASSKEHRTGGQETQYF
clone_size: NA; j_call: TRBJ2-1; v_call: TRBV18; d_call: TRBD1; cdr3_nt: TGTGCCAGCTCACCACCAAGAGAGACAGGGGCTGGATACAATGAGCAGTTCTTC; cdr3_aa: CASSPPRETGAGYNEQFF
clone_size: NA; j_call: TRBJ2-1; v_call: TRBV7-3; d_call: NA; cdr3_nt: TGTGCCAGCAGCTTATACCCCGGGACTTTGAACAATGAGCAGTTCTTC; cdr3_aa: CASSLYPGTLNNEQFF
clone_size: NA; j_call: TRBJ2-7; v_call: TRBV11-3; d_call: TRBD1; cdr3_nt: TGTGCCAGCAGCTTTGACAGGGATTACGAGCAGTACTTC; cdr3_aa: CASSFDRDYEQYF
clone_size: NA; j_call: TRBJ2-3; v_call: TRBV5-4; d_call: TRBD2; cdr3_nt: TGTGCCAGCAGCGGTCCGGGACTAGCGGATGACACAGATACGCAGTATTTT; cdr3_aa: CASSGPGLADDTDTQYF
clone_size: NA; j_call: TRBJ2-7; v_call: TRBV2; d_call: TRBD1; cdr3_nt: TGTGCCAGCAGTACCGGGACAGGAGCCTTGAAGCAGTACTTC; cdr3_aa: CASSTGTGALKQYF
clone_size: NA; j_call: TRBJ1-4; v_call: TRBV30; d_call: NA; cdr3_nt: TGTGCCTGGTCGAACGGGGGAAAACTGTTTTTT; cdr3_aa: CAWSNGGKLFF
clone_size: NA; j_call: TRBJ2-3; v_call: TRBV5-1; d_call: TRBD2; cdr3_nt: TGCGCCAGCACCGGGGAGGGAGGAGATACGCAGTATTTT; cdr3_aa: CASTGEGGDTQYF
clone_size: NA; j_call: TRBJ1-1; v_call: TRBV19; d_call: NA; cdr3_nt: TGTGCCACCGCGTTGTTTAGGGAGGCGGCTGAAGCTTTCTTT; cdr3_aa: CATALFREAAEAFF
clone_size: NA; j_call: TRBJ2-7; v_call: TRBV5-1; d_call: TRBD2; cdr3_nt: TGCGCCAGCAGGGGACTAGCGGAGACCTACGAGCAGTACTTC; cdr3_aa: CASRGLAETYEQYF
clone_size: once; j_call: TRBJ2-2; v_call: TRBV6-5; d_call: TRBD2; cdr3_nt: TGTGCCAGCAAGGGACTAGCGGGCCCAACCGGGGAGCTGTTTTTT; cdr3_aa: CASKGLAGPTGELFF
clone_size: NA; j_call: TRBJ2-7; v_call: TRBV6-5; d_call: NA; cdr3_nt: TGTGCCAGCAGAAGGCAGGGGATTGGAACCTACGAGCAGTACTTC; cdr3_aa: CASRRQGIGTYEQYF
clone_size: few; j_call: TRBJ1-5; v_call: TRBV2; d_call: TRBD1; cdr3_nt: TGTGCCAGCAGTGATGACAGGGATCAGCCCCAGCATTTT; cdr3_aa: CASSDDRDQPQHF
clone_size: NA; j_call: TRBJ2-1; v_call: TRBV4-2; d_call: TRBD2; cdr3_nt: TGTGCCAGCAGCCAATCCCTCAAGGGACTAGCCCTCGAGCAGTTCTTC; cdr3_aa: CASSQSLKGLALEQFF
clone_size: NA; j_call: TRBJ1-3; v_call: TRBV4-1; d_call: NA; cdr3_nt: TGCGCCAGCAGCCAAGATCGGGGGACTGGAAACACCATATATTTT; cdr3_aa: CASSQDRGTGNTIYF
clone_size: few; j_call: TRBJ2-3; v_call: TRBV5-1; d_call: TRBD2; cdr3_nt: TGCGCCAGCAGCCTCGGTGGGGCTAGCGGGAGCACAGATACGCAGTATTTT; cdr3_aa: CASSLGGASGSTDTQYF
clone_size: few; j_call: TRBJ1-3; v_call: TRBV4-3; d_call: TRBD1; cdr3_nt: TGCGCCAGCAGCCCCGGGACAGGGGCCGGAAACACCATATATTTT; cdr3_aa: CASSPGTGAGNTIYF
clone_size: NA; j_call: TRBJ2-3; v_call: TRBV4-2; d_call: NA; cdr3_nt: TGTGCCAGCAGCCAGTTAGCGGATACGAGCACAGATACGCAGTATTTT; cdr3_aa: CASSQLADTSTDTQYF
clone_size: NA; j_call: TRBJ2-7; v_call: TRBV4-2; d_call: TRBD2; cdr3_nt: TGTGCCAGCAGCCAAACCGGGACTAGCGAGAGCGAGCAGTACTTC; cdr3_aa: CASSQTGTSESEQYF
clone_size: NA; j_call: TRBJ1-2; v_call: TRBV7-2; d_call: NA; cdr3_nt: TGTGCCAGCAGTCTTCCGGTTGCCAGGCGCGGCTACACCTTC; cdr3_aa: CASSLPVARRGYTF
clone_size: few; j_call: TRBJ2-5; v_call: TRBV29-1; d_call: NA; cdr3_nt: TGCAGCGTTGAATGGTCAGTACAAGAGACCCAGTACTTC; cdr3_aa: CSVEWSVQETQYF
clone_size: NA; j_call: TRBJ1-5; v_call: TRBV4-1; d_call: NA; cdr3_nt: TGCGCCAGCAGCCTGAATAGAGTGACTCGGCAGCCCCAGCATTTT; cdr3_aa: CASSLNRVTRQPQHF
clone_size: NA; j_call: TRBJ1-2; v_call: TRBV5-4; d_call: TRBD1; cdr3_nt: TGTGCCAGCAGTACCCAGGGGGCGCGGGGCTACACCTTC; cdr3_aa: CASSTQGARGYTF
clone_size: NA; j_call: TRBJ2-5; v_call: TRBV11-1; d_call: NA; cdr3_nt: TGTGCCAGCAGCCCAGGGGAAGCGACCCAGTACTTC; cdr3_aa: CASSPGEATQYF
clone_size: NA; j_call: TRBJ1-1; v_call: TRBV2; d_call: TRBD1; cdr3_nt: TGTGCCAGCAAACTCGACAGGGGGGACACTGAAGCTTTCTTT; cdr3_aa: CASKLDRGDTEAFF
clone_size: NA; j_call: TRBJ2-7; v_call: TRBV5-1; d_call: NA; cdr3_nt: TGCGCCAGCAGCTTAACAGGGGGGGCCTACGAGCAGTACTTC; cdr3_aa: CASSLTGGAYEQYF
clone_size: NA; j_call: TRBJ1-2; v_call: TRBV19; d_call: TRBD1; cdr3_nt: TGTGCCAGTAGTACCCAAAAAAGAGGACAGGGGGGAGGCTACACCTTC; cdr3_aa: CASSTQKRGQGGGYTF
clone_size: once; j_call: TRBJ2-7; v_call: TRBV7-9; d_call: NA; cdr3_nt: TGTGCCAGCAGCTTAGTTGACTCGTACGAGCAGTACTTC; cdr3_aa: CASSLVDSYEQYF
clone_size: NA; j_call: TRBJ1-4; v_call: TRBV2; d_call: TRBD1; cdr3_nt: TGTGCCAGCAGGGTACAGGGGACTAATGAAAAACTGTTTTTT; cdr3_aa: CASRVQGTNEKLFF
clone_size: NA; j_call: TRBJ2-1; v_call: TRBV14; d_call: NA; cdr3_nt: TGTGCCAGCAGCCAAGATAGAAGCTTATCGTTCTTC; cdr3_aa: CASSQDRSLSFF
clone_size: NA; j_call: TRBJ2-5; v_call: TRBV5-1; d_call: TRBD2; cdr3_nt: TGCGCCAGCAGCTTGGGACTAGCGGGGGTTGAGACCCAGTACTTC; cdr3_aa: CASSLGLAGVETQYF